This T cell receptor (beta chain) was sequenced in a study of T cell responses to AZD1222 COVID-19 vaccine. Study results and limitations: Rises in breadth and depth of Spike-specific TCRs came after two AZD1222 doses. All repertoire sampling was performed exclusively after the peak T cell response. There were mostly white British donors and more females than males, and clonal diversity was possibly underestimated.

Profiling relied on immunoSEQ multiplex PCR, and the TCRdb table lists in-frame clones only, not all of them. The sample lists some 130,000 clones, about 92% seen once, with 3.1% in the top ten. The germline V gene encodes CDR1 ENHRY and CDR2 SYGVKD. The CDR3 totals 17 residues. The V and J ends lost 0 bases and 2 bases respectively, with 14 bases between them. To note about this clone: Its antigen is not known.

The V and J genes are TRBV10-3 and TRBJ1-5, with D perhaps matching TRBD1 (5 bases). Sequenced here: peripheral blood, sampled on day 0 of AZD1222 vaccination. This TCR was recovered from an adult in good health. CDR3 sequence: CAISESKERGGNQPQHF. CDR3 in DNA: TGTGCCATCAGTGAGTCAAAAGAACGAGGGGGCAATCAGCCCCAGCATTTT.